This T cell receptor beta chain stems from a study of shared clonotypes between healthy human individuals. Study-level background: Three CD4 naive, three CD4 memory, two CD8 naive and one CD8 memory plate were used per donor. Study-level results: The study sampled only blood, and tissue repertoires likely differ. Non-shared clonotypes showed lower generation probabilities than clonotypes common to all four donors. Measured sharing among donors was expected to vary with sequencing depth.

This CDR3 comprises 17 residues. The germline CDR1 and CDR2 sequences are SGHNT and YYREEE (reference sequence). J was trimmed by 0 bases and V by 4 bases; bases with no gene match: 6. This clone was detected once. Its antigen is still unknown. Sequenced by immunoSEQ multiplex PCR; TCRdb stores in-frame clones only, minus some. Of around 1.1 million clones in the sample, approximately 78% were seen once. The chain combines TRBV5-4 with TRBJ2-1; 11 positions agree with TRBD2. Sample: memory CD4+ T cells from PBMCs. As for subset: CD45RA-negative fraction. The TCR originated in a young man in good health. Some clones in this sample may be carry-over from other donors' samples. CDR3 bases: TGTGCCAGCAGCGACTCTAGCGGGAGGAGCTCCTACAATGAGCAGTTCTTC. Amino acid sequence: CASSDSSGRSSYNEQFF.